A selection of T cell receptor beta chains follows, all from one sample in a study of T cells in localized non-small cell lung cancer. The repertoire was sequenced with immunoSEQ multiplex PCR; TCRdb's copy has only in-frame clones and lacks some. The sample carries about 14,000 clones, about 86% recorded once. Source: peripheral blood, taken before any cancer treatment. All receptors derive from an older female donor with stage I squamous cell lung carcinoma. Each CDR3 is given with its conserved first and last residue. The D gene is left open where the match is weak. Rows give clone size only sometimes, using once, few, many, or a class for an expanded clone.

j_gene: TRBJ2-5
abundance: -
d_gene: TRBD2
v_gene: TRBV5-1
CDR3aa: CASSPGTSGFETQYF
CDR3nt: TGCGCCAGCAGCCCCGGGACTAGCGGATTTGAGACCCAGTACTTC

j_gene: TRBJ1-5
abundance: few
d_gene: -
v_gene: TRBV4-1
CDR3aa: CASSFGVEDQPQHF
CDR3nt: TGCGCCAGCAGCTTCGGGGTAGAGGATCAGCCCCAGCATTTT

j_gene: TRBJ2-7
abundance: -
d_gene: TRBD1
v_gene: TRBV28
CDR3aa: CASSFDRDSSYEQYF
CDR3nt: TGTGCCAGCAGTTTTGACCGGGACAGCTCCTACGAGCAGTACTTC

j_gene: TRBJ2-7
abundance: -
d_gene: -
v_gene: TRBV7-6
CDR3aa: CASSLGQLYEQYF
CDR3nt: TGTGCCAGCAGCTTAGGCCAGCTCTACGAGCAGTACTTC

j_gene: TRBJ1-1
abundance: -
d_gene: TRBD1
v_gene: TRBV18
CDR3aa: CASSPPGQGENTEAFF
CDR3nt: TGTGCCAGCTCACCACCGGGACAGGGGGAGAACACTGAAGCTTTCTTT

j_gene: TRBJ1-2
abundance: -
d_gene: -
v_gene: TRBV15
CDR3aa: CATSRESMSYGYTF
CDR3nt: TGTGCCACCAGCAGAGAGAGTATGTCCTATGGCTACACCTTC

j_gene: TRBJ1-1
abundance: once
d_gene: TRBD1
v_gene: TRBV7-9
CDR3aa: CASSRDSPTEAFF
CDR3nt: TGTGCCAGCAGCCGGGACAGCCCCACTGAAGCTTTCTTT

j_gene: TRBJ2-5
abundance: -
d_gene: TRBD1
v_gene: TRBV5-1
CDR3aa: CASGPGQGPSQYF
CDR3nt: TGCGCCAGCGGACCGGGACAGGGTCCCTCCCAGTACTTC

j_gene: TRBJ1-2
abundance: -
d_gene: -
v_gene: TRBV4-1
CDR3aa: CASSQDWGGVMGGYTF
CDR3nt: TGCGCCAGCAGCCAAGATTGGGGAGGGGTGATGGGTGGCTACACCTTC

j_gene: TRBJ1-2
abundance: -
d_gene: -
v_gene: TRBV5-1
CDR3aa: CASSLAGHLYGYTF
CDR3nt: TGCGCCAGCAGCTTGGCGGGACACCTATATGGCTACACCTTC

j_gene: TRBJ1-6
abundance: few
d_gene: -
v_gene: TRBV14
CDR3aa: CASSLTPNSPLHF
CDR3nt: TGTGCCAGCAGTCTGACCCCGAATTCACCCCTCCACTTT

j_gene: TRBJ1-2
abundance: -
d_gene: TRBD1
v_gene: TRBV7-8
CDR3aa: CASSLGGTGPFYGYTF
CDR3nt: TGTGCCAGCAGCTTAGGGGGGACAGGGCCATTCTATGGCTACACCTTC

j_gene: TRBJ2-3
abundance: -
d_gene: -
v_gene: TRBV7-2
CDR3aa: CASSPSSSSDTQYF
CDR3nt: TGTGCCAGCAGCCCTTCGAGTTCGTCTGATACGCAGTATTTT

j_gene: TRBJ2-7
abundance: -
d_gene: TRBD1
v_gene: TRBV4-3
CDR3aa: CASSLTATGAYEQYF
CDR3nt: TGCGCCAGCAGTCTTACCGCGACAGGGGCCTACGAGCAGTACTTC

j_gene: TRBJ2-3
abundance: -
d_gene: TRBD2
v_gene: TRBV7-9
CDR3aa: CASSLTSGGLTDTQYF
CDR3nt: TGTGCCAGCAGCTTGACTAGCGGGGGGTTGACAGATACGCAGTATTTT

j_gene: TRBJ2-1
abundance: -
d_gene: TRBD2
v_gene: TRBV4-1
CDR3aa: CASSRTLAGRLNEQFF
CDR3nt: TGCGCCAGCAGCAGGACCCTAGCGGGGCGTCTGAATGAGCAGTTCTTC

j_gene: TRBJ2-3
abundance: -
d_gene: TRBD1
v_gene: TRBV9
CDR3aa: CASSETGSADTQYF
CDR3nt: TGTGCCAGCAGCGAGACAGGGTCGGCAGATACGCAGTATTTT

j_gene: TRBJ1-2
abundance: -
d_gene: -
v_gene: TRBV12-5
CDR3aa: CASGLTAGGGYTF
CDR3nt: TGTGCTAGTGGTTTGACAGCCGGGGGGGGCTACACCTTC

j_gene: TRBJ1-5
abundance: -
d_gene: -
v_gene: TRBV30
CDR3aa: CACSMGGYSNQPQHF
CDR3nt: TGTGCCTGCTCCATGGGGGGGTATAGCAATCAGCCCCAGCATTTT

j_gene: TRBJ1-1
abundance: -
d_gene: -
v_gene: TRBV4-1
CDR3aa: CASSRPGSTEAFF
CDR3nt: TGCGCCAGCAGCCGACCAGGGAGCACTGAAGCTTTCTTT

j_gene: TRBJ1-2
abundance: -
d_gene: -
v_gene: TRBV6-6
CDR3aa: CASSYGYGYTF
CDR3nt: TGTGCCAGCAGTTACGGCTATGGCTACACCTTC

j_gene: TRBJ1-5
abundance: -
d_gene: -
v_gene: TRBV19
CDR3aa: CASSMLGRSLNQPQHF
CDR3nt: TGTGCCAGTAGTATGTTAGGACGGAGTCTCAATCAGCCCCAGCATTTT

j_gene: TRBJ2-3
abundance: few
d_gene: TRBD2
v_gene: TRBV7-6
CDR3aa: CASSLGRGGHDGTDTQYF
CDR3nt: TGTGCCAGCAGCTTAGGGCGGGGGGGCCACGATGGCACAGATACGCAGTATTTT

j_gene: TRBJ2-3
abundance: -
d_gene: TRBD2
v_gene: TRBV13
CDR3aa: CASTILELAGPRGSDTQYF
CDR3nt: TGTGCCAGCACCATTTTGGAGCTAGCGGGGCCTCGCGGTTCAGATACGCAGTATTTT

j_gene: TRBJ1-6
abundance: -
d_gene: -
v_gene: TRBV11-2
CDR3aa: CASSPAGGPGNSPLHF
CDR3nt: TGTGCCAGCAGCCCTGCGGGGGGGCCCGGTAATTCACCCCTCCACTTT

j_gene: TRBJ2-7
abundance: -
d_gene: -
v_gene: TRBV19
CDR3aa: CASSNPGNHEQYF
CDR3nt: TGTGCCAGTAGTAACCCAGGGAACCACGAGCAGTACTTC

j_gene: TRBJ1-1
abundance: -
d_gene: -
v_gene: TRBV7-2
CDR3aa: CASSLGRVNTEAFF
CDR3nt: TGTGCCAGCAGCTTAGGGCGGGTAAACACTGAAGCTTTCTTT

j_gene: TRBJ1-6
abundance: -
d_gene: -
v_gene: TRBV6-6
CDR3aa: CASRSYNSPLHF
CDR3nt: TGTGCCAGCAGGAGTTATAATTCACCCCTCCACTTT

j_gene: TRBJ2-7
abundance: -
d_gene: -
v_gene: TRBV11-1
CDR3aa: CASSLAGYEQYF
CDR3nt: TGTGCCAGCAGCTTAGCTGGCTACGAGCAGTACTTC

j_gene: TRBJ2-3
abundance: -
d_gene: -
v_gene: TRBV4-3
CDR3aa: CASRDLVTDTQYF
CDR3nt: TGCGCCAGCCGGGACTTGGTAACAGATACGCAGTATTTT

j_gene: TRBJ1-1
abundance: -
d_gene: -
v_gene: TRBV6-1
CDR3aa: CASSGGSVGATEAFF
CDR3nt: TGTGCCAGCAGTGGCGGATCGGTTGGGGCCACTGAAGCTTTCTTT

j_gene: TRBJ1-6
abundance: -
d_gene: TRBD1
v_gene: TRBV5-4
CDR3aa: CASSRGGESYNSPLHF
CDR3nt: TGTGCCAGCAGCCGAGGGGGCGAGTCCTATAATTCACCCCTCCACTTT

j_gene: TRBJ1-4
abundance: -
d_gene: -
v_gene: TRBV6-5
CDR3aa: CASSPTGTAHEKLFF
CDR3nt: TGTGCCAGCAGCCCCACGGGGACGGCGCATGAAAAACTGTTTTTT

j_gene: TRBJ2-2
abundance: -
d_gene: TRBD2
v_gene: TRBV7-2
CDR3aa: CASSRTSGGTNTGELFF
CDR3nt: TGTGCCAGCAGCCGGACTAGCGGGGGAACGAACACCGGGGAGCTGTTTTTT

j_gene: TRBJ1-5
abundance: -
d_gene: -
v_gene: TRBV7-9
CDR3aa: CASSLTSSNQPQHF
CDR3nt: TGTGCCAGCAGCTTAACCTCTAGCAATCAGCCCCAGCATTTT

j_gene: TRBJ1-6
abundance: -
d_gene: -
v_gene: TRBV18
CDR3aa: CASSPLGDSPLHF
CDR3nt: TGTGCCAGCTCACCACTAGGTGATTCACCCCTCCACTTT

j_gene: TRBJ1-2
abundance: -
d_gene: TRBD1
v_gene: TRBV7-8
CDR3aa: CASSQDRVDGYTF
CDR3nt: TGTGCCAGCAGCCAAGACAGGGTCGATGGCTACACCTTC

j_gene: TRBJ2-3
abundance: -
d_gene: TRBD2
v_gene: TRBV7-2
CDR3aa: CASKRGGSDTQYF
CDR3nt: TGTGCCAGCAAGCGGGGGGGCTCAGATACGCAGTATTTT

j_gene: TRBJ2-1
abundance: -
d_gene: TRBD2
v_gene: TRBV7-8
CDR3aa: CASSLALAGGHNEQFF
CDR3nt: TGTGCCAGCAGCTTAGCGTTAGCGGGGGGACACAATGAGCAGTTCTTC

j_gene: TRBJ2-5
abundance: -
d_gene: -
v_gene: TRBV9
CDR3aa: CASGGETQYF
CDR3nt: TGTGCCAGCGGGGGGGAGACCCAGTACTTC

j_gene: TRBJ1-5
abundance: -
d_gene: -
v_gene: TRBV7-2
CDR3aa: CASRARLGNQPQHF
CDR3nt: TGTGCCAGCAGAGCCCGACTGGGCAATCAGCCCCAGCATTTT

j_gene: TRBJ2-3
abundance: -
d_gene: TRBD2
v_gene: TRBV9
CDR3aa: CASSPPLSGLAGGSTDTQYF
CDR3nt: TGTGCCAGCAGCCCCCCCCTTTCGGGGCTTGCGGGGGGAAGCACAGATACGCAGTATTTT

j_gene: TRBJ2-1
abundance: once
d_gene: TRBD2
v_gene: TRBV5-1
CDR3aa: CASSLGGGDYNEQFF
CDR3nt: TGCGCCAGCAGCTTGGGCGGGGGGGACTACAATGAGCAGTTCTTC

j_gene: TRBJ2-3
abundance: -
d_gene: -
v_gene: TRBV5-1
CDR3aa: CASSFLTGQNPTDTQYF
CDR3nt: TGCGCCAGCAGCTTTTTAACCGGACAGAACCCCACAGATACGCAGTATTTT

j_gene: TRBJ2-5
abundance: -
d_gene: -
v_gene: TRBV7-2
CDR3aa: CASSQAGTQYF
CDR3nt: TGTGCCAGCAGCCAAGCGGGGACCCAGTACTTC

j_gene: TRBJ1-5
abundance: -
d_gene: TRBD1
v_gene: TRBV30
CDR3aa: CAWSGTGNQPQHF
CDR3nt: TGTGCCTGGAGTGGGACAGGGAATCAGCCCCAGCATTTT

j_gene: TRBJ2-1
abundance: -
d_gene: TRBD1
v_gene: TRBV5-4
CDR3aa: CASSSGTGGNEQFF
CDR3nt: TGTGCCAGCAGCTCCGGGACAGGGGGCAATGAGCAGTTCTTC

j_gene: TRBJ2-5
abundance: -
d_gene: TRBD1
v_gene: TRBV19
CDR3aa: CASSLGTVPDQYF
CDR3nt: TGTGCCAGTAGTCTCGGGACAGTCCCAGACCAGTACTTC

j_gene: TRBJ1-1
abundance: once
d_gene: -
v_gene: TRBV4-1
CDR3aa: CASSQRERANTEAFF
CDR3nt: TGCGCCAGCAGCCAGAGGGAAAGAGCGAACACTGAAGCTTTCTTT

j_gene: TRBJ2-2
abundance: -
d_gene: -
v_gene: TRBV4-2
CDR3aa: CASSQGRGGLTGELFF
CDR3nt: TGTGCCAGCAGCCAGGGGCGTGGGGGGCTTACCGGGGAGCTGTTTTTT

j_gene: TRBJ1-1
abundance: -
d_gene: -
v_gene: TRBV2
CDR3aa: CASGMTGAFF
CDR3nt: TGTGCCAGCGGGATGACTGGAGCTTTCTTT

j_gene: TRBJ1-1
abundance: -
d_gene: -
v_gene: TRBV18
CDR3aa: CASSRGRDTEAFF
CDR3nt: TGTGCCAGCTCACGGGGAAGGGACACTGAAGCTTTCTTT

j_gene: TRBJ1-6
abundance: -
d_gene: -
v_gene: TRBV7-2
CDR3aa: CASSLDSGASYNSPLHF
CDR3nt: TGTGCCAGCAGCTTGGACTCGGGGGCCTCCTATAATTCACCCCTCCACTTT